Each of the 8 T cell receptor beta chains below was sequenced from the same sample in a study of CD4 T cells in relation to SARS-CoV-2 and coronaviruses. Profiling relied on immunoSEQ multiplex PCR, and the TCRdb table lists in-frame clones only, not all of them. The sample yields about 12,000 clones, 69% seen once. Before the COVID-19 pandemic, during about 2011-2019, CD4+ T cells were taken from unexposed donors. CD4+ T cells were isolated from the cells after around eleven days of culture. Which antigens these TCRs recognize remains unknown. The material sequenced was CD4+ T cells from PBMCs, cultured in vitro. These receptors were collected from a human donor in good health.

The chain is built from TRBV10-1 and TRBJ2-1; D not resolved. This CDR3 has 15 residues. Looked up from germline, CDR1 is WNHNN and CDR2 is SYGVQD (reference sequence). The V and J ends lost 6 bases and 6 bases respectively, with 18 bases between them. CDR3 sequence: CASSNPSIPPNEQFF. As DNA, the CDR3 is TGCGCCAGCAGCAATCCCAGCATCCCTCCCAATGAGCAGTTCTTC.

The V and J genes are TRBV15 and TRBJ2-5; D ambiguous. CDR1 and CDR2 (germline): LNHNV, YYDKDF (reference sequence). This CDR3 region has 15 residues. Trimming took off 0 bases at V and 3 bases at J, with 11 bases between the two ends. CDR3 nucleotide sequence: TGTGCCACCAGCAGAGATTTGCCCAAAAAAGAGACCCAGTACTTC. This translates into CATSRDLPKKETQYF.

This chain uses TRBV5-1 with TRBJ2-1; D possibly corresponds to TRBD2 (5 bases). Germline values: CDR1 SGHRS, CDR2 YFSETQ. The germline V and J ends were trimmed by 1 base and 2 bases, with 13 bases remaining between them. CDR3 length: 16 amino acids. The CDR3 protein is CASSLTSGITYNEQFF. CDR3 DNA: TGCGCCAGCAGCTTGACGAGCGGAATTACCTACAATGAGCAGTTCTTC.

CDR3 sequence (DNA): TGTGCCAGCAGCTCCACATCCGCCGGGGAGCTGTTTTTT. As protein: CASSSTSAGELFF. This chain connects TRBV11-3 to TRBJ2-2; D not resolved. This CDR3 has 13 residues. CDR1 SGHNT and CDR2 YENEEA come from the germline V gene. Deletions cut 4 bases from V and 6 bases from J, with 9 bases between.

The genes are TRBV7-2 and TRBJ1-3; unclear D gene. V dropped 3 bases and J dropped 3 bases, with 9 bases sitting between them. Germline values: CDR1 SGHTA, CDR2 FQGNSA. The CDR3 contains 14 residues. CDR3 sequence: CASSLRTGGNTIYF. Here the CDR3 DNA reads TGTGCCAGCAGCTTGCGAACTGGTGGAAACACCATATATTTT.

This sequence joins TRBV3-1 (or the pseudogene TRBV3-2) and TRBJ1-1; a weak D match, TRBD1 (5 bases). With 2 bases removed from V and 5 bases from J, the gap between germline ends came to 15 bases. In germline, CDR1 is LGHDT, CDR2 YNNKEL (reference sequence). The CDR3 is made up of 15 amino acids. This CDR3 reads CASSQSSTGTTEAFF. The CDR3, as DNA: TGTGCCAGCAGCCAATCATCTACCGGGACGACTGAAGCTTTCTTT.

V usage is TRBV5-1 and J usage is TRBJ2-6, with no clear D. The CDR3 spans 17 residues. Germline CDR1 and CDR2: SGHRS and YFSETQ. V lost 0 bases to trimming and J lost 0 bases, with 10 bases between them. CDR3 amino acids: CASSLVVGNSGANVLTF. Written as DNA, the CDR3 is TGCGCCAGCAGCTTGGTTGTGGGTAACTCTGGGGCCAACGTCCTGACTTTC.

The chain uses TRBV15 and TRBJ1-2, with D hard to call. The CDR3 spans 13 residues. Germline loops: CDR1 LNHNV, CDR2 YYDKDF (reference sequence). With 2 bases removed from V and 4 bases from J, the gap between germline ends came to 8 bases. The CDR3 region is CATSRPDSYGYTF. The CDR3, as DNA: TGTGCCACCAGCAGACCGGACTCCTATGGCTACACCTTC.